The sequence of this T cell receptor (beta chain) was determined in a study of T cell responses to AZD1222 COVID-19 vaccine. Sequenced by immunoSEQ multiplex PCR; TCRdb stores in-frame clones only, minus some. The table shows 110,000 to 150,000 clones, with around 90% occurring only once. Germline V gene sequence: CDR1 SEHNR, CDR2 FQNEAQ (reference sequence). The V end lost 0 bases, the J end lost 12 bases, and 17 bases lay between the germline ends. This CDR3 has 14 amino acids. This rearrangement joins TRBV7-9 to TRBJ1-1; D unresolved. The sequencing here drew on peripheral blood, taken on day 0 of AZD1222 vaccination. This receptor was obtained from an adult in good health. The CDR3, as DNA: TGTGCCAGCAGCTTAGCCCTTGGACGGGCTGGGACTTTCTTT. Residues: CASSLALGRAGTFF.